The 29 T cell receptor beta chains in this list originate from one sample, sequenced in a study of cytomegalovirus exposure and HLA in healthy donors. With 60 Vbeta and 13 Jbeta primers, the PCR was carried out. The table came from immunoSEQ multiplex PCR; TCRdb's copy has only in-frame clones and leaves some out. The sample contains 150,000 to 200,000 clones, 75% of which appear only once. Material for sequencing was PBMCs. These receptor sequences come from a woman aged 40 to 50 in good health and CMV-seropositive.

V and J are TRBV2 and TRBJ2-1, with 10 bases matching TRBD2. The CDR3 has 15 residues. V gave up 4 bases and J gave up 0 bases; unmatched junction bases: 0. Germline V gives CDR1 SNHLY, CDR2 FYNNEI. CDR3 sequence reads: CASSASGSSYNEQFF. The CDR3, as DNA: TGTGCCAGCAGTGCTAGCGGGAGCTCCTACAATGAGCAGTTCTTC.

The V call is TRBV28, the J call TRBJ2-1; 8 bases match TRBD2. The CDR3 is made up of 16 amino acids. With 3 bases clipped from V and 4 bases from J, the junction kept 8 bases outside the gene matches. Per germline, CDR1 MDHEN and CDR2 SYDVKM. The CDR3 loop is CASSLAGTRSYNEQFF. The DNA of the CDR3 is TGTGCCAGCAGTTTGGCCGGGACTAGAAGTTACAATGAGCAGTTCTTC. The entire variable domain, with the rest obtained from reference TRBV28 and TRBJ2-1, is as follows: DVKVTQSSRYLVKRTGEKVFLECVQDMDHENMFWYRQDPGLGLRLIYFSYDVKMKEKGDIPEGYSVSREKKERFSLILESASTNQTSMYLCASSLAGTRSYNEQFFGPGTRLTVL.

This chain connects TRBV19 to TRBJ1-5; 7 positions match TRBD1. J lost 6 bases, V lost 2 bases, and 4 bases had no gene match. Germline values: CDR1 LNHDA, CDR2 SQIVND (reference sequence). The CDR3 is 14 residues long. For the CDR3, the DNA is TGTGCCAGTAGTATAAGGGGGCAAGGTCAGCCCCAGCATTTT. This sequence encodes CASSIRGQGQPQHF.

The CDR3: CASAHRGRNTEAFF. The CDR3 region has the DNA TGTGCCAGCGCTCATAGGGGGAGAAACACTGAAGCTTTCTTT. The chain recombines TRBV21-1 with TRBJ1-1; no DNA check was done on the table's D call, TRBD1. TRBV21-1 is annotated as a pseudogene. This CDR3 has 14 amino acids.

The chain recombines TRBV19 with TRBJ2-6, with 9 positions matching TRBD1. The CDR3 covers 17 residues. After removal of 8 bases from V and 0 bases from J, the junction contained 8 bases not matched to a gene. Germline CDR1 is LNHDA and CDR2 is SQIVND (reference sequence). The CDR3 reads CASGHRGLSSGANVLTF. CDR3 nucleotide sequence: TGTGCCAGTGGGCACAGGGGGCTTAGCTCTGGGGCCAACGTCCTGACTTTC.

This chain uses TRBV6-5 with TRBJ1-1; the D gene is possibly TRBD1 (5 bases). Looked up from germline, CDR1 is MNHEY and CDR2 is SVGAGI. The CDR3 covers 14 residues. The V end lost 2 bases, the J end lost 4 bases, and 11 bases lay between the germline ends. The CDR3 bases are TGTGCCAGCAGTTACGCCAGGGCGAGCACTGAAGCTTTCTTT. It specifies CASSYARASTEAFF.

The J gene is TRBJ2-3, the V gene TRBV27, with D possibly being TRBD1 (5 bases). This CDR3 region has 13 residues. Germline CDR1 MNHEY, CDR2 SMNVEV (reference sequence). V was clipped by 4 bases and J by 1 base, with 6 bases between them. The CDR3 spells CASSWGGTDTQYF. The CDR3 DNA sequence: TGTGCCAGCAGTTGGGGCGGCACAGATACGCAGTATTTT.

This chain uses TRBV28 with TRBJ2-7; a weak D match, TRBD1 (5 bases). Germline V gene lookup returns CDR1 MDHEN and CDR2 SYDVKM. This CDR3 comprises 13 residues. Between the trimmed V and J ends, which lost 6 bases and 2 bases, there was a span of 11 bases. The DNA for the CDR3 is TGTGCCAGCAGGCACAGGATCACCTACGAGCAGTACTTC. Protein product: CASRHRITYEQYF.

J is TRBJ2-1 and V is TRBV2; 7 bases fit TRBD2. Germline CDR1 is SNHLY and CDR2 is FYNNEI. This CDR3 is built from 15 residues. V shed 8 bases, J shed 4 bases, and the junction held 11 bases outside the gene matches. CDR3 protein: CASGHGASGYNEQFF. In DNA, the CDR3 is TGTGCCAGCGGTCATGGCGCTAGCGGTTACAATGAGCAGTTCTTC.

The genes are TRBV5-1 and TRBJ1-2, with a tentative D call TRBD1 (6 bases). From germline, CDR1 is SGHRS and CDR2 YFSETQ. Deletions cut 4 bases from V and 8 bases from J, with 15 bases between. This CDR3 region has 13 residues. Here the CDR3 DNA reads TGCGCCAGCAGCCTGGAGGGGGAAAGCGGCTACACCTTC. Residues: CASSLEGESGYTF.

The rearrangement links TRBV4-3 to TRBJ2-6; 7 bases are shared with TRBD1. Trimming at V came to 4 bases and at J to 2 bases, leaving 2 bases not matched to a gene. The CDR3 extends over 15 amino acids. Germline V gene lookup returns CDR1 LGHNA and CDR2 YSLEER. This CDR3 is CASSPTGAGANVLTF. The CDR3 nucleotides read TGCGCCAGCAGCCCAACAGGGGCTGGGGCCAACGTCCTGACTTTC.

The CDR3 nucleotides are TGTGCCAGCAGTTCAGGACTAGCGGGAGTTCGGGGCTCCTACAATGAGCAGTTCTTC. This sequence encodes CASSSGLAGVRGSYNEQFF. The chain joins TRBV27 to TRBJ2-1, with 13 bases identical to TRBD2. The CDR3 has 19 amino acids. Germline trimming cut 4 bases from V and 0 bases from J; bases unmatched to any gene: 9. CDR1 is MNHEY, CDR2 SMNVEV, per germline (reference sequence).

CDR3 in DNA: TGTGCCAGCAGCCAAGCCGAAGGGCAGGGACTCTCCTACGAGCAGTACTTC. This encodes CASSQAEGQGLSYEQYF. The rearrangement uses TRBV4-2 and TRBJ2-7; D perhaps matches TRBD2 (6 bases). Trimming stripped 1 base from V and 0 bases from J, with 16 bases between. CDR3 length: 17 amino acids. Germline values: CDR1 LGHNA, CDR2 YNFKEQ.

This chain joins TRBV6-6 and TRBJ1-1, with 9 bases that match TRBD1. Germline-derived CDR1 and CDR2 are MNHNY and SVGAGI (reference sequence). The V segment lost 2 bases and the J segment 10 bases; nucleotides outside the gene matches: 8. The CDR3 totals 14 residues. The CDR3 DNA reads as TGTGCCAGCAGTTACGGGGGGGGACAGGGAGGAGCTTTCTTT. This encodes CASSYGGGQGGAFF.

The V and J genes are TRBV6-4 and TRBJ1-2; 7 bases are a match to TRBD1. The CDR3 totals 14 residues. V lost 2 bases and J lost 11; bases outside the gene matches: 11. Germline V lookup: CDR1 MRHNA, CDR2 SNTAGT. The CDR3, as DNA: TGTGCCAGCAGTGACGGCGAGGGGGCTAAGGGGTACACCTTC. Its translation: CASSDGEGAKGYTF.

The chain recombines TRBV6-6 with TRBJ2-7; TRBD1 aligns across 12 bases. CDR3 length: 15 residues. J was trimmed by 5 bases and V by 2 bases; bases with no gene match: 4. Per germline, CDR1 MNHNY and CDR2 SVGAGI (reference sequence). The DNA of the CDR3 is TGTGCCAGCAGTTACCGGGACAGGGGGCTCCACGAGCAGTACTTC. It codes for CASSYRDRGLHEQYF.

The J gene is TRBJ2-1, the V gene TRBV7-9; TRBD1 might be the D (5 bases). Trimming removed 1 base at V and 9 bases at J, with 10 bases between. The CDR3 has 13 residues. Germline loops: CDR1 SEHNR, CDR2 FQNEAQ (reference sequence). CDR3 DNA sequence: TGTGCCAGCAGCTTAGGGCAGGGTACTGAGCAGTTCTTC. Protein: CASSLGQGTEQFF.

The chain uses TRBV11-2 and TRBJ2-3; D might be TRBD1 (6 bases). CDR3 length: 16 residues. In germline, CDR1 is SGHAT, CDR2 FQNNGV. Trimming shortened V by 1 base and J by 5 bases, and 16 bases separated the two germline ends. In DNA, the CDR3 is TGTGCCAGCAGCTTAGTGGCGTTGAGGGGGAGAGATACGCAGTATTTT. This gives the protein CASSLVALRGRDTQYF.

This chain uses TRBV7-9 with TRBJ1-2; 8 bases fit TRBD1. Germline V lookup: CDR1 SEHNR, CDR2 FQNEAQ (reference sequence). The CDR3 extends over 16 amino acids. The J segment lost 2 bases and the V segment lost 5 bases, leaving 10 bases of the junction unmatched. The CDR3 here is CASSAIGQGPNYGYTF. DNA of the CDR3: TGTGCCAGCAGCGCCATCGGACAGGGTCCCAACTATGGCTACACCTTC. The whole variable domain, filled in from reference TRBV7-9 and TRBJ1-2, reads DTGVSQNPRHKITKRGQNVTFRCDPISEHNRLYWYRQTLGQGPEFLTYFQNEAQLEKSRLLSDRFSAERPKGSFSTLEIQRTEQGDSAMYLCASSAIGQGPNYGYTFGSGTRLTVV.

This sequence joins TRBV29-1 and TRBJ1-1, with TRBD1 as a possible D gene (5 bases). The CDR3 is made up of 14 amino acids. The germline gives CDR1 SQVTM, CDR2 ANQGSEA. The ends were cut back, 3 bases at V and 2 bases at J, with 13 bases in the middle. CDR3 sequence: CSVDWRGYNTEAFF. In DNA, the CDR3 is TGCAGCGTTGACTGGCGGGGGTACAACACTGAAGCTTTCTTT. The whole variable domain, filled in from reference TRBV29-1 and TRBJ1-1, reads SAVISQKPSRDICQRGTSLTIQCQVDSQVTMMFWYRQQPGQSLTLIATANQGSEATYESGFVIDKFPISRPNLTFSTLTVSNMSPEDSSIYLCSVDWRGYNTEAFFGQGTRLTVV.

This chain connects TRBV7-9 to TRBJ1-4, with TRBD1 matching 8 bases. Germline V gene data show CDR1 as SEHNR and CDR2 as FQNEAQ (reference sequence). The CDR3 is 15 amino acids. V was clipped by 5 bases and J by 3 bases; unmatched bases: 5. This CDR3 is CASSLTGASNEKLFF. The CDR3 DNA is TGTGCCAGCAGCCTGACAGGGGCCTCTAATGAAAAACTGTTTTTT.

The V and J genes are TRBV5-6 and TRBJ2-7; 7 bases line up with TRBD2. CDR1 SGHDT and CDR2 YYEEEE come from the germline V gene. The CDR3 extends over 14 amino acids. V shed 0 bases and J 4 bases; nucleotides not matched to a gene: 4. The CDR3 reads CASSLAVGRYEQYF. The CDR3 DNA is TGTGCCAGCAGCTTGGCCGTCGGGAGGTACGAGCAGTACTTC.

The V gene is TRBV18, the J gene TRBJ2-1; D perhaps matches TRBD2 (6 bases). CDR1 and CDR2 from the germline V gene are KGHSH and LQKENI. The V and J ends lost 3 bases and 6 bases respectively, with 18 bases between them. This CDR3 spans 16 amino acids. The CDR3 is CASSPDWEEGFNEQFF. DNA for the CDR3: TGTGCCAGCTCACCTGACTGGGAGGAGGGGTTCAATGAGCAGTTCTTC.

The chain employs TRBV7-2 and TRBJ2-3; 10 nucleotides match TRBD2. Germline V gene lookup returns CDR1 SGHTA and CDR2 FQGNSA. The CDR3 length is 14 residues. V was clipped by 6 bases and J by 4 bases; unmatched bases: 4. DNA of the CDR3: TGTGCCAGCAGTAGAGCGGGAGGGGCAGATACGCAGTATTTT. This codes for CASSRAGGADTQYF.

The chain carries TRBV7-2 and TRBJ2-5; 9 bases line up with TRBD1. Germline lookup yields CDR1 SGHTA and CDR2 FQGNSA. The CDR3 spans 14 residues. The V and J ends lost 5 bases and 6 bases, in that order; junction bases with no gene match: 7. The CDR3 sequence: CASSTGQGRKTQYF. The DNA for the CDR3 is TGTGCCAGCAGCACGGGACAGGGTCGTAAGACCCAGTACTTC.

This clone was seen more than once but under ten times. The gene calls are TRBV4-1 and TRBJ2-7, with D perhaps matching TRBD2 (6 bases). CDR3 length: 13 residues. Trimming took off 3 bases at V and 6 bases at J, with 12 bases between the two ends. CDR1 and CDR2 (germline): MGHRA, YSYEKL. The CDR3 DNA follows: TGCGCCAGCAGCCACCAACTAGCAGGCGAGCAGTACTTC. Amino acid sequence: CASSHQLAGEQYF.

The J gene is TRBJ2-3, the V gene TRBV2; D is perhaps TRBD1 (6 bases). The germline CDR1 and CDR2 sequences are SNHLY and FYNNEI. The CDR3 length is 15 residues. V was clipped by 5 bases and J by 4 bases, with 16 bases between them. The DNA for the CDR3 is TGTGCCAGCAGTACCCAGGGGATAGGGGCAGATACGCAGTATTTT. Translation gives CASSTQGIGADTQYF.

The J gene is TRBJ1-1, the V gene TRBV4-2, with a tentative D call TRBD1 (5 bases). Germline V lookup: CDR1 LGHNA, CDR2 YNFKEQ. The CDR3 is 14 amino acids. Between the trimmed V and J ends, which lost 1 base and 2 bases, there was a span of 8 bases. CDR3 protein: CASSQVTGNTEAFF. In nucleotides, the CDR3 is TGTGCCAGCAGCCAAGTCACAGGTAACACTGAAGCTTTCTTT.

A few counts support this clone. V is TRBV7-2 and J is TRBJ2-5; 9 positions agree with TRBD2. CDR1 is SGHTA and CDR2 is FQGNSA in the germline V gene. The CDR3 sequence is 17 residues long. V dropped 1 base and J dropped 2; count of bases not matched to a gene: 8. Written as DNA, the CDR3 is TGTGCCAGCAGCTTAGTCGCGGGCGGGAGGGGTCAAGAGACCCAGTACTTC. This gives the protein CASSLVAGGRGQETQYF.